A selection of T cell receptor beta chains follows, all from one sample in a study of vaccination effects on CD4 cells after COVID-19. Their cognate antigens are unknown. Sequencing was performed with immunoSEQ multiplex PCR; in TCRdb, only in-frame clones are kept and a portion is missing. This sample has roughly 63,000 clones, with about 79% found just once. The sequencing used CD4+ T cells from PBMCs cultured with HCoV-OC43 spike peptides, collected before COVID-19 vaccination. These receptors all stem from a human donor who received a COVID-19 vaccine. Both conserved end residues are part of each CDR3. D genes are given only for firm matches. Clone size appears in some rows only: once, few, many, or a class for an expanded clone.

>TRBV6-5|-|TRBJ1-5|-
TGTGCCAGCAGTCGGACAGCAGGAAATCAGCCCCAGCATTTT
CASSRTAGNQPQHF
>TRBV7-9|TRBD2|TRBJ2-1|-
TGTGCCACAGAAACCGGGACTAGCGGGGGAGTATTCTACAATGAGCAGTTCTTC
CATETGTSGGVFYNEQFF
>TRBV7-2|TRBD1|TRBJ1-5|few
TGTGCCAGCAGCTCGGGACAGGAGGGTCAGCCCCAGCATTTT
CASSSGQEGQPQHF
>TRBV6-6|-|TRBJ2-3|once
TGTGCCAGCAGTTACGAGACAGATACGCAGTATTTT
CASSYETDTQYF
>TRBV5-5|TRBD1|TRBJ2-2|-
TGTGCCAGCAGCTCAGGGGGTGGGGCCGGGGAGCTGTTTTTT
CASSSGGGAGELFF
>TRBV9|-|TRBJ1-6|-
TGTGCCAGCAGCGTAGATGGTTCACCCCTCCACTTT
CASSVDGSPLHF
>TRBV3-1/TRBV3-2|-|TRBJ1-2|-
TGTGCCAGCAGCCAAGGTCGCCCAGGCGGAGGCTACACCTTC
CASSQGRPGGGYTF
>TRBV5-8|-|TRBJ1-2|-
TGTGCCAGCAGCCCAGTAGCCGGGGACTATGGCTACACCTTC
CASSPVAGDYGYTF
>TRBV30|-|TRBJ1-6|few
TGTGCCTGGAACCAAAGCCCCAATTCACCCCTCCACTTT
CAWNQSPNSPLHF
>TRBV25-1|TRBD1|TRBJ2-3|-
TGTGCCAGCAGTCGAACTAACAGGGGAAGCACAGATACGCAGTATTTT
CASSRTNRGSTDTQYF
>TRBV5-5|-|TRBJ1-3|-
TGTGCCAGCAGCTTGGAAGGGGTTTCTGGAAACACCATATATTTT
CASSLEGVSGNTIYF
>TRBV6-4|-|TRBJ1-5|-
TGTGCCAGCAGTGAACGACGGAATCAGCCCCAGCATTTT
CASSERRNQPQHF
>TRBV18|-|TRBJ1-2|-
TGTGCCAGCTCACCACCAGGGATCACGGGTATAACTAACTATGGCTACACCTTC
CASSPPGITGITNYGYTF
>TRBV6-5|-|TRBJ1-5|-
TGTGCCGGGAGGGGCAGCTCCAATCAGCCCCAGCATTTT
CAGRGSSNQPQHF
>TRBV10-2|-|TRBJ2-1|-
TGCGCCAGCAGTGAGTCTCCCGGGGATATATACAATGAGCAGTTCTTC
CASSESPGDIYNEQFF
>TRBV18|-|TRBJ2-5|few
TGTGCCAGCTCACCGGGGGAGACCCAGTACTTC
CASSPGETQYF
>TRBV7-3|-|TRBJ2-2|-
TGTGCCAGCAGCTTGGGAAGGACGGGGAACACCGGGGAGCTGTTTTTT
CASSLGRTGNTGELFF
>TRBV18|TRBD1|TRBJ1-1|-
TGTGCCAGCTCACCGAGACAGGGGGCCGTGAACACTGAAGCTTTCTTT
CASSPRQGAVNTEAFF